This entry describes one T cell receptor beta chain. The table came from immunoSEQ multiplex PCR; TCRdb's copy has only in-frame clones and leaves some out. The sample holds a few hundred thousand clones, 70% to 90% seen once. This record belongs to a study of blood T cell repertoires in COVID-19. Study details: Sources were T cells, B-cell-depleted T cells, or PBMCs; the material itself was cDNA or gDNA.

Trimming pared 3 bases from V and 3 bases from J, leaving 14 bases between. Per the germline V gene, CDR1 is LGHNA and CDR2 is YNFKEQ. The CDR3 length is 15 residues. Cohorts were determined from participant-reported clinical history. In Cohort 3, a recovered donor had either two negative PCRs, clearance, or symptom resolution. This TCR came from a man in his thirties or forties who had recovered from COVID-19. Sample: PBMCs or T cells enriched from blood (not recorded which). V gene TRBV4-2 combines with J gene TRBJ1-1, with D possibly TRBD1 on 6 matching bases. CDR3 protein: CASSQQQGNDTEAFF. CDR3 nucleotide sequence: TGTGCCAGCAGCCAGCAACAGGGCAATGACACTGAAGCTTTCTTT.